This is a list of T cell receptor beta chains from one sample in a study of Graves' ophthalmopathy and Graves' hyperthyroidism. MiXCR, applied by TCRdb to the multiplex PCR reads, yields one record per CDR3 protein. The sample shows hundreds of thousands of distinct CDR3 sequences, about two fifths of them seen only once. Material: peripheral blood. The receptor set was obtained from an adult man with Graves' ophthalmopathy. Each CDR3 is given with its conserved first and last residue. The order of the fields is V gene, D gene, clone size, J gene, CDR3 DNA, CDR3 protein. A D gene is named only where the DNA matches it firmly. Clone size, where shown, is once, few, many, or a class for clones that have expanded.

TRBV6-5	NA	many	TRBJ2-7	TGTGCCAGCAGTTACTACAGGGCGGGAGAGCAGTACTTC	CASSYYRAGEQYF
TRBV15	TRBD1	NA	TRBJ1-4	TGTGCCACCAGCTACAGGGGTGAAAAACTGTTTTTT	CATSYRGEKLFF
TRBV7-2	NA	NA	TRBJ2-5	TGTGCCAGCAGCTTGGTTCTAGGTAGCAATCAGCCCCAGTACTTC	CASSLVLGSNQPQYF
TRBV30	TRBD2	once	TRBJ2-5	TGTGCCTGGAGTGTCGGCGGGAGAGAGACCCAGTACTTC	CAWSVGGRETQYF
TRBV25-1	TRBD1	NA	TRBJ2-7	TGTGCCAGCACACGGACAGGGTCTGCCGAGCAGTACTTC	CASTRTGSAEQYF
TRBV12-3/TRBV12-4	TRBD1	NA	TRBJ2-7	TGTGCCAGCAGTTCAAGGACAGGGCAATTTAACTCCTACGAGCAGTACTTC	CASSSRTGQFNSYEQYF
TRBV7-9	TRBD1	once	TRBJ2-2	TGTACCAGCAGCTTAGCTACCGGGACAGAGAACACCGGGGAGCTGTTTTTT	CTSSLATGTENTGELFF
TRBV12-3/TRBV12-4	NA	many	TRBJ1-2	TGTGCCAGCATTCGGCAGCGCCCTAACTATGGCTACACCTTC	CASIRQRPNYGYTF
TRBV2	TRBD2	NA	TRBJ2-7	TGTGCCAGCAGTGGTATGGGACTAGCGACCGAGCAGTACTTC	CASSGMGLATEQYF
TRBV12-3/TRBV12-4	TRBD1	NA	TRBJ1-2	TGTGCCAGCAGCTTAGGGGGAACAGGGGGGAGAAATGGCTACACCTTC	CASSLGGTGGRNGYTF